This T cell receptor beta chain was captured in a study of early T cells in non-severe SARS-CoV-2 infection (TCRdb year 2021). About the study as a whole: Because TCR sequencing relied on bulk RNA taken from unsorted whole blood, pairing of alpha and beta chains was not possible. Summary of the overall study and its limitations: VDJdb matching was skewed toward anti-spike CD8 responses, so virus-specific expansions were likely underestimated and private and CD4 specificities were missed.

The receptor library was made with 5' RACE. Sequencing was carried out with a NextSeq 500. In the TCR library protocol, unique molecular identifiers were attached to individual cDNA molecules to correct for PCR bias and sequencing error. Sequencing covered both TCR alpha and beta chains, and within each sample the abundances of alpha and beta sequences were tightly co-correlated. On the authors' methods: Decombinator V4 was used to annotate the V gene, J gene and CDR3 of the TCR sequences. TCRs were defined as expanded if a significant change between any two time points was detected under a Poisson model with p below 0.0001. Abundances of TCRs were expressed as counts per million after normalisation to the total number of TCRs sequenced in each sample. TRAV1-2 paired with TRAJ12, TRAJ20 or TRAJ33 defined MAIT TCRs, while TRAV10 paired with TRAJ18 defined iNKT TCRs. VDJdb, accessed 1 November 2021, was searched for CMV, EBV and SARS-CoV-2 annotated TCRs, with TCRs annotated for multiple antigens excluded. TCRdb applied fastp at Q25 and MiXCR to the public reads, then kept only in-frame beta chains. When rows share a CDR3 protein, they turn into one entry using the most common DNA and genes. The V and J calls were determined by TCRdb, not by the authors. The sample table lists 40,000 to 60,000 distinct CDR3 sequences, less than 7.5% of them with a count of one. 2.8% of the sample comes from the top ten.

Set within a cohort of healthcare workers in London, UK, this nested case-control study involved weekly PCR testing of nasopharyngeal swabs along with blood sampling. Healthcare workers were enrolled in the week of the UK lockdown, from 23 to 31 March 2020, and were followed every week for up to 16 weeks. This clonotype was detected many times. Its cognate antigen has yet to be identified. No base qualities exist here, and no much larger clone lies one base off it. The CDR3 has 15 amino acids, counting the end cysteine and phenylalanine. CDR3 DNA only is kept here, 45 bases in frame from base 1. V is clipped by 1 base and J by 0 bases, and the sequence between their germline boundaries is 7 bases long. CDR1 and CDR2 (LGHNA, YSLEER) derive from the germline V gene.

Source: whole blood, taken at baseline. This sequence uses TRBV4-3 and TRBJ1-5, and possibly TRBD1, on 6 matching bases. The TCR comes from an adult who was a healthcare worker with PCR-confirmed SARS-CoV-2 infection or an uninfected control (not recorded which). The DNA sequence reads TGCGCCAGCAGCCAAGGACAGGTTAGCAATCAGCCCCAGCATTTT. It codes for CASSQGQVSNQPQHF.